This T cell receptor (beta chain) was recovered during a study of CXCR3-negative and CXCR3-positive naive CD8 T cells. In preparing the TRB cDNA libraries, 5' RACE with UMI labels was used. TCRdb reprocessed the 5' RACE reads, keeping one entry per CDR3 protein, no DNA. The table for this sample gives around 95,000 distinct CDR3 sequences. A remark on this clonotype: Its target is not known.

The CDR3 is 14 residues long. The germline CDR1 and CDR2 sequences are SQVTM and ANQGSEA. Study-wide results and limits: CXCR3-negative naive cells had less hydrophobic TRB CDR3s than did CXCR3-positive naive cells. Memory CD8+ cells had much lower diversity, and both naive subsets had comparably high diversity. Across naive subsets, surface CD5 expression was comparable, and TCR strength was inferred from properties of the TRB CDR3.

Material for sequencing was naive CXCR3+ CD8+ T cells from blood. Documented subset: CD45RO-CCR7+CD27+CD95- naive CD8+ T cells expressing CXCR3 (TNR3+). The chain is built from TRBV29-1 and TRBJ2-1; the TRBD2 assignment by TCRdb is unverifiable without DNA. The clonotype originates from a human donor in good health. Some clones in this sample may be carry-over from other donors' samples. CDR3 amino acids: CSVGEGTSYNEQFF.